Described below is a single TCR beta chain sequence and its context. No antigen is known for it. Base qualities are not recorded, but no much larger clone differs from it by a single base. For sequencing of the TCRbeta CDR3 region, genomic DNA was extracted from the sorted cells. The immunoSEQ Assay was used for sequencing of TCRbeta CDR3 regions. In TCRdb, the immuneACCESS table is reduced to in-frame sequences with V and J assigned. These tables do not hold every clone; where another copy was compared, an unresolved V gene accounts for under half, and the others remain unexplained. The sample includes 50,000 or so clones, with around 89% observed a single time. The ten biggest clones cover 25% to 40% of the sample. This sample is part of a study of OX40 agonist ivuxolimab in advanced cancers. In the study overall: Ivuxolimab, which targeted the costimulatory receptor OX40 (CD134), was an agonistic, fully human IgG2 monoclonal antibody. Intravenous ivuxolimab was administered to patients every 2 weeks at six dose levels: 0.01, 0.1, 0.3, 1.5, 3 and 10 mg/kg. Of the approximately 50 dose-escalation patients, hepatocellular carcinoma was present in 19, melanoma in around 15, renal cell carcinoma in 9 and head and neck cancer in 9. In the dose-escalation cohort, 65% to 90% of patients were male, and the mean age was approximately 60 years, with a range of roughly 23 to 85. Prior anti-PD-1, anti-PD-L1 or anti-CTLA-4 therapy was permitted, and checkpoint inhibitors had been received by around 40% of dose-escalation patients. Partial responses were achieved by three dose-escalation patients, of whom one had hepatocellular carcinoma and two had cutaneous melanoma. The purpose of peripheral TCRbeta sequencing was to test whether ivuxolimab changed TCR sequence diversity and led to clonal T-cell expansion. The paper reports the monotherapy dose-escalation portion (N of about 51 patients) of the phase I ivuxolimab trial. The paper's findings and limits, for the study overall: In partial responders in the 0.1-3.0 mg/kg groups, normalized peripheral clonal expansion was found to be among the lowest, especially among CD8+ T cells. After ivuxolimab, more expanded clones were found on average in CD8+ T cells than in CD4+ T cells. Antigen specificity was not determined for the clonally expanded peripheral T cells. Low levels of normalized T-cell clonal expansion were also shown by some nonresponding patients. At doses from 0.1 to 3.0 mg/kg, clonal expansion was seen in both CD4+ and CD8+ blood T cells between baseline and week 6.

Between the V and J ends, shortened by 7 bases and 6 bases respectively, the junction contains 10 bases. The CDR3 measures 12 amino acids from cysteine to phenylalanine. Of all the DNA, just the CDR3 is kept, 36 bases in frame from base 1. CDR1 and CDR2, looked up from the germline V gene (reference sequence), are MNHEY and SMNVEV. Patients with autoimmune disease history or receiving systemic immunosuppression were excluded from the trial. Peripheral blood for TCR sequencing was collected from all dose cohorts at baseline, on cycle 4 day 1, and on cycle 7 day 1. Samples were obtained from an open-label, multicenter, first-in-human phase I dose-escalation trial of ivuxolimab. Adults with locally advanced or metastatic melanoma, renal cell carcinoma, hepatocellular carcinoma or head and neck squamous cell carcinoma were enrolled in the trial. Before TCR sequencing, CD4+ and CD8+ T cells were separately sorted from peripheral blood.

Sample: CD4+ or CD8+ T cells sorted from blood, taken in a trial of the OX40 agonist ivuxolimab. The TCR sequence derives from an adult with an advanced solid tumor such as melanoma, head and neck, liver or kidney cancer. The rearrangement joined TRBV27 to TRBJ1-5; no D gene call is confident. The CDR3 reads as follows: CASKLPGQPQHF. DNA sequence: TGTGCCAGCAAACTGCCAGGTCAGCCCCAGCATTTT.